The rows below give T cell receptor beta chains drawn from one sample of a study of blood T cell repertoires in COVID-19. Only in-frame clones appear in the TCRdb table, and some are missing; sequencing was by immunoSEQ multiplex PCR. The sample has more than 150,000 clones, approximately 90% seen once. The source material was peripheral blood. The origin of the receptors is a man younger than 30 with acute or convalescent COVID-19. CDR3s include the opening cysteine and the closing phenylalanine or tryptophan. The order of the fields is V gene, J gene, clone size, D gene, CDR3 DNA, CDR3 protein. The D gene is left open where the match is weak. Rows give clone size only sometimes, using once, few, many, or a class for an expanded clone.

v_call: TRBV5-4; j_call: TRBJ1-2; clone_size: once; d_call: TRBD1; cdr3_nt: TGTGCCAGCAGCTTGGCCGCCAGGGGGAGTGAAGACACCTTC; cdr3_aa: CASSLAARGSEDTF
v_call: TRBV11-3; j_call: TRBJ1-2; clone_size: -; d_call: TRBD1; cdr3_nt: TGTGCCAGCAGCCAACCGGGACAGGGGGCGGGTGGCTACACCTTC; cdr3_aa: CASSQPGQGAGGYTF
v_call: TRBV6-6; j_call: TRBJ1-1; clone_size: -; d_call: TRBD1; cdr3_nt: TGTGCCAGCAGTTCAAACGACAGGGGCGACGTAGCTTTCTTT; cdr3_aa: CASSSNDRGDVAFF
v_call: TRBV6-6; j_call: TRBJ1-6; clone_size: -; d_call: -; cdr3_nt: TGTGCCAGCAGGCGAGCAGGGTTTTTCGCCTATAATTCACCCCTCCACTTT; cdr3_aa: CASRRAGFFAYNSPLHF
v_call: TRBV19; j_call: TRBJ2-5; clone_size: -; d_call: TRBD1; cdr3_nt: TGTGCCAGTAGTACCCCACCGGGACAGGGGTGGGAGACCCAGTACTTC; cdr3_aa: CASSTPPGQGWETQYF
v_call: TRBV30; j_call: TRBJ1-5; clone_size: -; d_call: TRBD1; cdr3_nt: TGTGCCATCGGACAGGATAGCAATCAGCCCCAGCATTTT; cdr3_aa: CAIGQDSNQPQHF
v_call: TRBV5-1; j_call: TRBJ2-1; clone_size: -; d_call: TRBD1; cdr3_nt: TGCGCCACCAAGGGGACAGGAGGAAACAATGAGCAGTTCTTC; cdr3_aa: CATKGTGGNNEQFF
v_call: TRBV6-6; j_call: TRBJ1-5; clone_size: -; d_call: TRBD1; cdr3_nt: TGTGCCAGCAGTTACCAGGACAGGGGCAATCAGCCCCAGCATTTT; cdr3_aa: CASSYQDRGNQPQHF
v_call: TRBV5-8; j_call: TRBJ2-1; clone_size: -; d_call: TRBD1; cdr3_nt: TGTGCCAGCATGAGGGACAGCTACAATGAGCAGTTCTTC; cdr3_aa: CASMRDSYNEQFF
v_call: TRBV19; j_call: TRBJ2-1; clone_size: -; d_call: -; cdr3_nt: TGTGCCTGCTCGACTTGGATCTACAATGAGCAGTTCTTC; cdr3_aa: CACSTWIYNEQFF
v_call: TRBV5-1; j_call: TRBJ2-5; clone_size: -; d_call: TRBD1; cdr3_nt: TGCGCCAGCAGCTTACGAGGACAGGGGGCGGGAGAGACCCAGTACTTC; cdr3_aa: CASSLRGQGAGETQYF
v_call: TRBV30; j_call: TRBJ2-7; clone_size: -; d_call: -; cdr3_nt: TGTGCCTGGAGCGCGGGATACTACGAGCAGTACTTC; cdr3_aa: CAWSAGYYEQYF
v_call: TRBV11-2; j_call: TRBJ2-4; clone_size: -; d_call: -; cdr3_nt: TGTGCCAGCAGCTTAGACCCCAGGGTGAGAGCCAAAAACATTCAGTACTTC; cdr3_aa: CASSLDPRVRAKNIQYF
v_call: TRBV29-1; j_call: TRBJ2-5; clone_size: once; d_call: TRBD2; cdr3_nt: TGCAGCGTTGAAACTAGCGGGGGCTCAAACTTC; cdr3_aa: CSVETSGGSNF
v_call: TRBV2; j_call: TRBJ1-1; clone_size: -; d_call: -; cdr3_nt: TGTGCCAGTGAGAGACAGGAAGTTTCGAACACTGAAGCTTTCTTT; cdr3_aa: CASERQEVSNTEAFF
v_call: TRBV5-4; j_call: TRBJ1-2; clone_size: -; d_call: TRBD1; cdr3_nt: TGTGCCAGCAGCGAGACAGGGGGCTGGGGCTACACCTTC; cdr3_aa: CASSETGGWGYTF
v_call: TRBV18; j_call: TRBJ2-1; clone_size: once; d_call: -; cdr3_nt: TGTGCCAGCTCACCTAGACTACAGGGCAGCAATGAGCAGTTCTTC; cdr3_aa: CASSPRLQGSNEQFF
v_call: TRBV4-1; j_call: TRBJ2-7; clone_size: -; d_call: TRBD1; cdr3_nt: TGCGCCAGCAGCCAGAAGCTAGGACAGGGATTCTACGAGCAGTACTTC; cdr3_aa: CASSQKLGQGFYEQYF
v_call: TRBV14; j_call: TRBJ2-1; clone_size: -; d_call: -; cdr3_nt: TGTGCCAGCAGCCAAGAGCTCTTACTCAATGAGCAGTTCTTC; cdr3_aa: CASSQELLLNEQFF
v_call: TRBV12-5; j_call: TRBJ1-6; clone_size: once; d_call: -; cdr3_nt: TGTGCTAGTGGTTTATCAGGGGCCCCACCCCTCCACTTT; cdr3_aa: CASGLSGAPPLHF
v_call: TRBV5-8; j_call: TRBJ1-1; clone_size: -; d_call: -; cdr3_nt: TGTGCCAGCAGCAAAAAACCGGACACTGAAGCTTTCTTT; cdr3_aa: CASSKKPDTEAFF
v_call: TRBV30; j_call: TRBJ2-3; clone_size: once; d_call: -; cdr3_nt: TGTGCCTGGTCCCTTCGGACTGGGAATAGGTATTTT; cdr3_aa: CAWSLRTGNRYF
v_call: TRBV7-2; j_call: TRBJ2-1; clone_size: few; d_call: TRBD2; cdr3_nt: TGTGCCAGCAGCTTACCTCTAGCGGCCCTGGAAGACAATGAGCAGTTCTTC; cdr3_aa: CASSLPLAALEDNEQFF
v_call: TRBV12-2; j_call: TRBJ2-1; clone_size: once; d_call: -; cdr3_nt: TGTGCAAGTCGCTTGGGGGGATTTGGCGGTGAGCAGTTCTTC; cdr3_aa: CASRLGGFGGEQFF
v_call: TRBV27; j_call: TRBJ2-7; clone_size: -; d_call: -; cdr3_nt: TGTGCCAGCAGTTTACTAGGGGCCAACGAGCAGTACTTC; cdr3_aa: CASSLLGANEQYF
v_call: TRBV28; j_call: TRBJ1-6; clone_size: -; d_call: -; cdr3_nt: TGTGCCAGCAGTTTGCTACAGGTGAATTCACCCCTCCACTTT; cdr3_aa: CASSLLQVNSPLHF
v_call: TRBV2; j_call: TRBJ1-4; clone_size: few; d_call: TRBD1; cdr3_nt: TGTGCCAGCAGTCGGGACAGGGAGGGTGAAAAACTGTTTTTT; cdr3_aa: CASSRDREGEKLFF
v_call: TRBV5-1; j_call: TRBJ2-5; clone_size: -; d_call: -; cdr3_nt: TGCGCCAGCATGGCCCGCGGGGCCTCCCAAGAGACCCAGTACTTC; cdr3_aa: CASMARGASQETQYF
v_call: TRBV30; j_call: TRBJ2-1; clone_size: -; d_call: TRBD2; cdr3_nt: TGTGCCGCCCGGGGCGGAGGGTTAGCGGGGAACCACTACAATGAGCAGTTCTTC; cdr3_aa: CAARGGGLAGNHYNEQFF
v_call: TRBV2; j_call: TRBJ2-1; clone_size: -; d_call: -; cdr3_nt: TGTGCCAGCGTGAGGTTAGTCTACAATGAGCAGTTCTTC; cdr3_aa: CASVRLVYNEQFF
v_call: TRBV6-6; j_call: TRBJ1-2; clone_size: -; d_call: TRBD1; cdr3_nt: TGTGCCAGCACTGACAGGGGGCCCCTAGAGTATGGCTACACCTTC; cdr3_aa: CASTDRGPLEYGYTF
v_call: TRBV29-1; j_call: TRBJ1-2; clone_size: once; d_call: TRBD1; cdr3_nt: TGCAGCGTAGCAAGGACAGGGATAGCTAACTATGGCTACACCTTC; cdr3_aa: CSVARTGIANYGYTF
v_call: TRBV30; j_call: TRBJ1-2; clone_size: -; d_call: -; cdr3_nt: TGTGCCTGGAGTGTACGACCAGGGGCTGGCTACACCTTC; cdr3_aa: CAWSVRPGAGYTF
v_call: TRBV10-3; j_call: TRBJ1-2; clone_size: -; d_call: TRBD1; cdr3_nt: TGTGCCATCAGGAGGACAGGGTATGGCTACACCTTC; cdr3_aa: CAIRRTGYGYTF
v_call: TRBV7-2; j_call: TRBJ1-3; clone_size: few; d_call: TRBD1; cdr3_nt: TGTGCCAGCAGCCCAGGGACAGCCTCTGGAAACACCATATATTTT; cdr3_aa: CASSPGTASGNTIYF
v_call: TRBV19; j_call: TRBJ1-2; clone_size: -; d_call: -; cdr3_nt: TGTGCCAGTAGTTTATCCAGGAACTATGGCTACACCTTC; cdr3_aa: CASSLSRNYGYTF
v_call: TRBV18; j_call: TRBJ2-5; clone_size: -; d_call: TRBD1; cdr3_nt: TGTGCCAGCTCACCACAGAGCAGGGGGCGTGAGACCCAGTACTTC; cdr3_aa: CASSPQSRGRETQYF
v_call: TRBV7-3; j_call: TRBJ2-1; clone_size: -; d_call: TRBD2; cdr3_nt: TGTGCCAGCAGCCTAAATCCAGCGGGGGACTACAATGAGCAGTTCTTC; cdr3_aa: CASSLNPAGDYNEQFF
v_call: TRBV6-5; j_call: TRBJ2-3; clone_size: once; d_call: TRBD2; cdr3_nt: TGTGCCAGCAGCCTAGCGGGTGTACCCACAGATACGCAGTATTTT; cdr3_aa: CASSLAGVPTDTQYF
v_call: TRBV6-5; j_call: TRBJ1-2; clone_size: once; d_call: TRBD1; cdr3_nt: TGTGCCAGCACCACACAGGGACAGACAAGCTATGGCTACACCTTC; cdr3_aa: CASTTQGQTSYGYTF
v_call: TRBV4-1; j_call: TRBJ2-1; clone_size: -; d_call: -; cdr3_nt: TGCGCCAGCAGCCCCCTTCTCGGGGGAAACGATGAGCAGTTCTTC; cdr3_aa: CASSPLLGGNDEQFF
v_call: TRBV27; j_call: TRBJ2-1; clone_size: -; d_call: TRBD2; cdr3_nt: TGTGCCAGCATTGACAGCGGGGGGAACAATGAGCAGTTCTTC; cdr3_aa: CASIDSGGNNEQFF
v_call: TRBV7-2; j_call: TRBJ2-5; clone_size: -; d_call: TRBD2; cdr3_nt: TGTGCCAGCAGCTCCTTGACTAGCGGGGGGGCTTGGGAGACCCAGTACTTC; cdr3_aa: CASSSLTSGGAWETQYF
v_call: TRBV2; j_call: TRBJ1-1; clone_size: -; d_call: TRBD1; cdr3_nt: TGTGCCGGAACGACAGGGCTCAGCGCTGAAGCTTTCTTT; cdr3_aa: CAGTTGLSAEAFF
v_call: TRBV19; j_call: TRBJ2-6; clone_size: -; d_call: TRBD1; cdr3_nt: TGTGCCAGTAGTACCTCAGGGGGCTATGGGGCCAACGTCCTGACTTTC; cdr3_aa: CASSTSGGYGANVLTF
v_call: TRBV30; j_call: TRBJ2-2; clone_size: -; d_call: TRBD1; cdr3_nt: TGTGCATCAACCCGGACAGGGGGTAACACCGGGGAGCTGTTTTTT; cdr3_aa: CASTRTGGNTGELFF
v_call: TRBV7-9; j_call: TRBJ2-5; clone_size: medium-sized; d_call: TRBD2; cdr3_nt: TGTGCCAGCTGGGAGGGACTCGAGACCCAGTACTTC; cdr3_aa: CASWEGLETQYF
v_call: TRBV28; j_call: TRBJ1-5; clone_size: few; d_call: TRBD1; cdr3_nt: TGTGCCAGCTCCCTTTGGGACAGTAGCAATCAGCCCCAGCATTTT; cdr3_aa: CASSLWDSSNQPQHF
v_call: TRBV3-1/TRBV3-2; j_call: TRBJ1-1; clone_size: once; d_call: -; cdr3_nt: TGTGCCAGCAGCCAGGCGAACACTGAAGCTTTCTTT; cdr3_aa: CASSQANTEAFF
v_call: TRBV7-8; j_call: TRBJ2-7; clone_size: -; d_call: TRBD2; cdr3_nt: TGTGCCAGCAGCGCTAGCGGGGGCCGCTACTACGAGCAGTACTTC; cdr3_aa: CASSASGGRYYEQYF
v_call: TRBV5-1; j_call: TRBJ1-3; clone_size: -; d_call: TRBD1; cdr3_nt: TGCGCCAGCAGCAGGGACAGAGGAAACACCATATATTTT; cdr3_aa: CASSRDRGNTIYF
v_call: TRBV30; j_call: TRBJ2-6; clone_size: few; d_call: -; cdr3_nt: TGTGCCTGGACTCGTCTCTCTGGGGCCAACGTCCTGACTTTC; cdr3_aa: CAWTRLSGANVLTF
v_call: TRBV5-1; j_call: TRBJ2-5; clone_size: -; d_call: -; cdr3_nt: TGCGCCAGCAGCCCCCTTGAGCGGAGAGAGACCCAGTACTTC; cdr3_aa: CASSPLERRETQYF
v_call: TRBV25-1; j_call: TRBJ1-6; clone_size: -; d_call: TRBD1; cdr3_nt: TGTGCCAGCAGTTCCTCCACAGGGGTGGGTTCACCCCTCCACTTT; cdr3_aa: CASSSSTGVGSPLHF
v_call: TRBV5-1; j_call: TRBJ2-2; clone_size: many; d_call: TRBD1; cdr3_nt: TGCGCCAGCAGCTTGACTCCTTGGACAGGGACGGAGAACACCGGGGAGCTGTTTTTT; cdr3_aa: CASSLTPWTGTENTGELFF